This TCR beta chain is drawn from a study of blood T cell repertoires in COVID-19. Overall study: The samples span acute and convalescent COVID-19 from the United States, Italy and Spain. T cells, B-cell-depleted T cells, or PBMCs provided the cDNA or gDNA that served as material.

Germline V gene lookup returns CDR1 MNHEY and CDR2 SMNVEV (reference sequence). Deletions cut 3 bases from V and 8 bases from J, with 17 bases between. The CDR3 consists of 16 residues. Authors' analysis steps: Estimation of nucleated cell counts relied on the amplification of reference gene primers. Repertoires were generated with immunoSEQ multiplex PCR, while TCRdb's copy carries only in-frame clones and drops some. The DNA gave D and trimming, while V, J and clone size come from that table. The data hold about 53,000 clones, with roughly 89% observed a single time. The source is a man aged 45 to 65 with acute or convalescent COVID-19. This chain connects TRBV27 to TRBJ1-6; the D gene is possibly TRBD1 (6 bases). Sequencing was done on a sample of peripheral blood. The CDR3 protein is CASSLGAARRDSPLHF. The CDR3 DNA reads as TGTGCCAGCAGTTTGGGGGCAGCCCGGCGGGATTCACCCCTCCACTTT.